A single sample gave rise to the 29 T cell receptor beta chains below, sequenced in a study of blood T cell repertoires in COVID-19. Only in-frame clones appear in the TCRdb table, and some are missing; sequencing was by immunoSEQ multiplex PCR. The sample shows 250,000 to 300,000 clones, approximately 90% of them seen only once. The sample taken for sequencing was peripheral blood. All receptors derive from a woman in her twenties or thirties with active or convalescent COVID-19.

The chain uses TRBV5-5 and TRBJ2-3, with TRBD1 matching over 8 bases. The germline CDR1 and CDR2 sequences are SGHKS and YYEKEE (reference sequence). V shed 1 base, J shed 3 bases, and the junction held 10 bases outside the gene matches. This CDR3 is 17 amino acids long. CDR3: CASSLFQGASVTDTQYF. The CDR3 DNA follows: TGTGCCAGCAGCTTGTTTCAGGGGGCGTCGGTAACAGATACGCAGTATTTT.

The chain links TRBV10-3 to TRBJ1-3; tentative D call: TRBD1 (6 bases). The V end lost 4 bases, the J end lost 2 bases, and 12 bases lay between the germline ends. CDR1 ENHRY and CDR2 SYGVKD come from the germline V gene. This CDR3 has 15 residues. The DNA of the CDR3 is TGTGCCATCAGTGGGTCGCAGGGGACTGGAAACACCATATATTTT. This gives the protein CAISGSQGTGNTIYF.

This chain uses TRBV2 with TRBJ2-3; 13 bases map to TRBD2. CDR3 length: 20 residues. The germline gives CDR1 SNHLY, CDR2 FYNNEI. V was pared by 6 bases and J by 10 bases, with 25 bases of the junction left unmatched. CDR3 loop: CASREGLGIGLAGAAEAQYF. As DNA, the CDR3 is TGTGCCAGCAGGGAGGGCTTGGGTATTGGACTAGCGGGGGCTGCGGAGGCGCAGTATTTT.

V is TRBV6-1 and J is TRBJ2-3; D gene ambiguous. Trimming stripped 3 bases from V and 3 bases from J, with 13 bases between. The CDR3 has 15 amino acids. Germline CDR1 MNHNS, CDR2 SASEGT. The CDR3: CASSEEFPATDTQYF. DNA of the CDR3: TGTGCCAGCAGTGAGGAGTTCCCGGCAACAGATACGCAGTATTTT.

The chain has TRBV7-9 and TRBJ1-1; D ambiguous. V lost 5 bases and J lost 2, with 9 bases in between. The germline V gene encodes CDR1 SEHNR and CDR2 FQNEAQ (reference sequence). This CDR3 is 13 amino acids long. The CDR3 sequence is CASSLQLNTEAFF. The CDR3 region has the DNA TGTGCCAGCAGCCTACAGCTAAACACTGAAGCTTTCTTT. Together with reference TRBV7-9 and TRBJ1-1, the CDR3 gives the full variable domain: DTGVSQNPRHKITKRGQNVTFRCDPISEHNRLYWYRQTLGQGPEFLTYFQNEAQLEKSRLLSDRFSAERPKGSFSTLEIQRTEQGDSAMYLCASSLQLNTEAFFGQGTRLTVV.

V gene TRBV27 combines with J gene TRBJ1-4; TRBD1 matches 7 bases. Germline assignment: CDR1 MNHEY and CDR2 SMNVEV (reference sequence). Unmatched junction bases numbered 2, after V lost 1 base and J lost 0 bases. The CDR3 runs 16 residues. The CDR3 DNA is TGTGCCAGCAGTTTATACAGGGGCTCAACTAATGAAAAACTGTTTTTT. This codes for CASSLYRGSTNEKLFF.

The V call is TRBV5-6, the J call TRBJ2-7, with D possibly matching TRBD1 (6 bases). Trimming cost V 1 base and J 2 bases, with 10 bases left between them. CDR3 size: 14 residues. From germline, CDR1 is SGHDT and CDR2 YYEEEE. The CDR3: CASSLYHRAYEQYF. The CDR3 region has the DNA TGTGCCAGCAGCTTGTATCACAGGGCCTACGAGCAGTACTTC.

The chain carries TRBV3-1 (or the pseudogene TRBV3-2) and TRBJ2-5, with D maybe TRBD2 (5 bases). Trimming shortened V by 2 bases and J by 4 bases, and 20 bases separated the two germline ends. The V gene's germline CDR1 is LGHDT and CDR2 YNNKEL (reference sequence). The CDR3 is 17 amino acids. CDR3 DNA sequence: TGTGCCAGCAGCCAACCCCGGGTCCCACTAGTCGGAGAGACCCAGTACTTC. As protein: CASSQPRVPLVGETQYF.

V gene TRBV19 combines with J gene TRBJ1-5, with TRBD1 matching over 11 bases. This CDR3 is 14 amino acids long. J lost 6 bases, V lost 5 bases, and 3 bases had no gene match. From germline, CDR1 is LNHDA and CDR2 SQIVND (reference sequence). Here the CDR3 reads CASSPGTGGQPQHF. DNA of the CDR3: TGTGCCAGTAGTCCCGGGACAGGGGGTCAGCCCCAGCATTTT.

The J gene is TRBJ2-5, the V gene TRBV27; no reliable D call. CDR1 and CDR2 from the germline V gene are MNHEY and SMNVEV (reference sequence). This CDR3 region has 14 residues. Trimming shortened V by 4 bases and J by 7 bases, and 16 bases separated the two germline ends. CDR3 protein: CASSYNSLFVTQYF. Here the CDR3 DNA reads TGTGCCAGCAGTTATAACAGCCTTTTCGTGACCCAGTACTTC.

V usage is TRBV4-2 and J usage is TRBJ2-7, with 8 bases fitting TRBD2. Looked up from germline, CDR1 is LGHNA and CDR2 is YNFKEQ. Trimming cost V 0 bases and J 4 bases; bases outside gene matches: 2. The CDR3 covers 14 residues. CDR3: CASSQEGLGYEQYF. CDR3 in DNA: TGTGCCAGCAGCCAAGAGGGACTAGGTTACGAGCAGTACTTC.

The rearrangement links TRBV6-2 or TRBV6-3 to TRBJ2-1; TRBD2 aligns across 9 bases. CDR3 length equals 20 residues. In germline, CDR1 is MNHEY, CDR2 SVGEGT. The junction had 12 bases not matched to a gene; V was cut back by 0 bases and J by 0 bases. CDR3 coding DNA: TGTGCCAGCAGTTACTCGACAGCGGCGGGGGGGCCTGTCTCCTACAATGAGCAGTTCTTC. Translated: CASSYSTAAGGPVSYNEQFF.

The V gene is TRBV2, the J gene TRBJ2-6; D not certain. This CDR3 has 13 residues. V was trimmed by 3 bases and J by 5 bases, leaving 5 bases between them. Germline CDR1 SNHLY, CDR2 FYNNEI. The CDR3 coding sequence is TGTGCCAGCAGTGAGCGTCGGGCCAACGTCCTGACTTTC. Residues: CASSERRANVLTF.

V usage is TRBV19 and J usage is TRBJ2-7; the match to TRBD2 covers 7 bases. CDR3 length: 14 amino acids. The ends lost 4 bases at V and 3 bases at J; junction bases unmatched: 6. CDR1 and CDR2 from the germline V gene are LNHDA and SQIVND (reference sequence). This CDR3 reads CASSTVGGDYEQYF. For the CDR3, the DNA is TGTGCCAGTAGTACTGTGGGGGGGGACTACGAGCAGTACTTC.

This clone was counted a single time. The gene calls are TRBV7-8 and TRBJ2-2, with TRBD2 as a possible D gene (5 bases). This CDR3 comprises 16 residues. Germline V gene sequence: CDR1 SGHVS, CDR2 FQNEAQ. V gave up 1 base and J gave up 5 bases, with 14 bases separating them. Here the CDR3 DNA reads TGTGCCAGCAGCTTAGTTGAGCTAACGGGAACCGGGGAGCTGTTTTTT. Protein sequence: CASSLVELTGTGELFF.

The chain is built from TRBV27 and TRBJ1-5; D might be TRBD1 (6 bases). From germline, CDR1 is MNHEY and CDR2 SMNVEV (reference sequence). The V end was cut by 6 bases, the J end by 0 bases, with 12 bases between. The CDR3 spans 15 residues. CDR3 bases: TGTGCCAGCAGAATTACAGGGATTAGCAATCAGCCCCAGCATTTT. Amino acids: CASRITGISNQPQHF.

This CDR3 is CASSEEEESPLHF. The CDR3 bases are TGTGCCAGCAGTGAAGAGGAGGAGTCACCCCTCCACTTT. The chain uses TRBV6-1 and TRBJ1-6; no definite D call. The CDR3 is 13 amino acids. Between the trimmed V and J ends, which lost 1 base and 10 bases, there was a span of 8 bases. Looked up from germline, CDR1 is MNHNS and CDR2 is SASEGT.

This chain uses TRBV5-6 with TRBJ1-2, with a possible D match to TRBD1 (6 bases). The ends were cut back, 3 bases at V and 0 bases at J, with 18 bases in the middle. Germline assignment: CDR1 SGHDT and CDR2 YYEEEE. The CDR3 is 17 residues long. The CDR3 DNA follows: TGTGCCAGCAGCTCCGGACAGCACGGTCTAGCTAACTATGGCTACACCTTC. This gives the protein CASSSGQHGLANYGYTF.

This chain connects TRBV23-1 to TRBJ2-7, with a possible D match to TRBD2 (6 bases). TRBV23-1 is recorded as an ORF, its role being uncertain. CDR3 size: 14 residues. V lost 9 bases to trimming and J lost 4 bases, with 19 bases between them. CDR3 sequence: CARIRDSEFYEQYF. CDR3 coding DNA: TGCGCCAGAATCCGGGACTCCGAGTTTTACGAGCAGTACTTC.

The rearrangement joins TRBV28 to TRBJ2-1; D unresolved. The CDR3 covers 12 residues. Germline CDR1 reads MDHEN; CDR2 reads SYDVKM. V was trimmed by 5 bases and J by 4 bases, leaving 6 bases between them. The CDR3 nucleotides are TGTGCCAGCAGTCGTAATTACAATGAGCAGTTCTTC. This sequence encodes CASSRNYNEQFF.

In regard to this clone: The same CDR3 arises from other DNA sequences in this sample as well. This chain connects TRBV4-3 to TRBJ2-3, with TRBD2 identical over 7 bases. J lost 0 bases, V lost 3 bases, and 9 bases had no gene match. Germline CDR1 reads LGHNA; CDR2 reads YSLEER. CDR3 length: 17 residues. CDR3 bases: TGCGCCAGCAGCCATCAAACGGGGGGTTCGAGCACAGATACGCAGTATTTT. As protein: CASSHQTGGSSTDTQYF.

The rearrangement links TRBV24-1 to TRBJ2-5; maybe TRBD1 (6 bases). There are 15 residues in the CDR3. Trimming took off 7 bases at V and 2 bases at J, with 16 bases between the two ends. Germline V gene sequence: CDR1 KGHDR, CDR2 SFDVKD. DNA of the CDR3: TGTGCCACCAGCCCGGTTGGAAGGGGGCAAGAGACCCAGTACTTC. Amino acid sequence: CATSPVGRGQETQYF.

This chain links TRBV21-1 with TRBJ2-3; no DNA check was done on the table's D call, TRBD2. TRBV21-1 is an annotated pseudogene. This CDR3 region has 16 residues. The CDR3 region is CASSPGGDPLTDTQYF. The DNA for the CDR3 is TGTGCCAGCAGCCCCGGGGGGGACCCTCTCACAGATACGCAGTATTTT.

This sequence joins TRBV6-5 and TRBJ1-2, with a weak D call TRBD1 (5 bases). From germline, CDR1 is MNHEY and CDR2 SVGAGI. V lost 7 bases and J 8 bases, leaving 11 bases between the germline ends. This CDR3 has 11 residues. The CDR3 DNA follows: TGTGCCAGCAATCCAGGGAACGGCTACACCTTC. Translation: CASNPGNGYTF.

This clone was observed a few times. CDR3 amino acids: CATSAPGQPQHF. The DNA of the CDR3 is TGTGCCACCAGTGCCCCAGGCCAGCCCCAGCATTTT. The V gene is TRBV24-1, the J gene TRBJ1-5; D not resolved. The CDR3 runs to 12 residues. Germline CDR1 KGHDR, CDR2 SFDVKD. V lost 5 bases to trimming and J lost 7 bases, with 8 bases between them.

This chain connects TRBV2 to TRBJ2-3; 8 positions match TRBD1. The CDR3 totals 14 residues. Unmatched junction bases numbered 3, after V lost 7 bases and J lost 0 bases. Germline V CDR1 and CDR2: SNHLY, FYNNEI. This CDR3 reads CASNRDRSTDTQYF. CDR3 DNA: TGTGCCAGCAACCGGGACAGGAGCACAGATACGCAGTATTTT. Filled out from reference TRBV2 and TRBJ2-3, the complete variable domain reads EPEVTQTPSHQVTQMGQEVILRCVPISNHLYFYWYRQILGQKVEFLVSFYNNEISEKSEIFDDQFSVERPDGSNFTLKIRSTKLEDSAMYFCASNRDRSTDTQYFGPGTRLTVL.

The chain couples TRBV7-9 to TRBJ2-3; maybe TRBD2 (7 bases). Germline CDR1 and CDR2: SEHNR and FQNEAQ (reference sequence). The CDR3 is 15 amino acids. Trimming removed 4 bases from V and 3 bases from J, with 14 bases in between. The CDR3 spells CASSSRGARTDTQYF. For the CDR3, the DNA is TGTGCCAGCAGCTCACGGGGGGCCCGAACAGATACGCAGTATTTT.

V usage is TRBV30 and J usage is TRBJ1-2, with TRBD1 identical over 11 bases. Trimming removed 7 bases from V and 7 bases from J; junction bases left unmatched: 8. Germline lookup yields CDR1 GTSNPN and CDR2 SVGIG (reference sequence). CDR3 length: 13 amino acids. CDR3 loop: CALSIGQGAGYTF. In DNA, the CDR3 is TGTGCCTTGTCGATTGGACAGGGGGCTGGCTACACCTTC.

The J gene is TRBJ2-3, the V gene TRBV19; weak D call: TRBD1 (5 bases). Germline values: CDR1 LNHDA, CDR2 SQIVND (reference sequence). V lost 5 bases and J lost 2, with 17 bases in between. The CDR3 is 16 amino acids. In nucleotides, the CDR3 is TGTGCCAGTAGTCCTCTAATAGGGGCGGACACAGATACGCAGTATTTT. It is translated as CASSPLIGADTDTQYF.